This T cell receptor beta chain derives from a study of vaccination and CD4 T cells after COVID-19. Study-wide background: Post-vaccine sample collection happened at a median of about 72 days after dose two, ranging 14 to 241.

Treatment denoted: roughly ten-day PBMC culture with coronavirus spike peptide pools or control peptides (ViraFEST assay). Positive tests by PCR, dated March to December 2020, predated US Alpha, Beta and Delta variants. This clonotype has just a few counts. Its specificity is not known. The Oncomine TCR Beta short-read assay was applied to DNA of cultured CD4+ T cells. One entry per CDR3 protein, called by TCRdb with MiXCR from the PCR reads. The sample lists fewer than 13,000 distinct CDR3 sequences, less than 25% occurring once. V lost 5 bases to trimming and J lost 6 bases; unmatched junction nucleotides: 20. CDR3 length: 18 amino acids.

This clonotype was sampled from a human donor who had recovered from COVID-19. Source: CD4+ T cells from blood, cultured in vitro, taken after SARS-CoV-2 vaccination. The genes are TRBV12-3 or TRBV12-4 and TRBJ2-7, with 9 bases matching TRBD2. The CDR3 loop reads CASSAGLDERAGGVEQYF. As DNA, the CDR3 is TGTGCCAGCAGTGCCGGACTGGATGAACGGGCGGGAGGGGTCGAGCAGTACTTC.